This entry describes one T cell receptor beta chain. Its antigen is not identified. The sample comes from a study of T cell responses to AZD1222 COVID-19 vaccine. Findings of the study overall: Per reports, nearly half of all spike-specific TCRs target regions that are unmutated in variants. The repertoires were collected only after the peak T cell response. A rise in Spike-specific TCR breadth and depth followed two AZD1222 doses.

Sequencing was performed with immunoSEQ multiplex PCR; in TCRdb, only in-frame clones are kept and a portion is missing. This sample has 180,000 or so clones, with 85% to 90% found just once. The CDR3 is made up of 15 amino acids. Germline V lookup: CDR1 MDHEN, CDR2 SYDVKM. V was pared by 4 bases and J by 5 bases, with 8 bases of the junction left unmatched. This TCR derives from an adult in good health. Sequenced here: peripheral blood, sampled on day 0 of AZD1222 vaccination. V gene TRBV28 combines with J gene TRBJ1-1, with 9 positions matching TRBD1. The CDR3 here is CASSSSGTGITEAFF. DNA of the CDR3: TGTGCCAGCAGTTCATCCGGGACAGGGATAACTGAAGCTTTCTTT.